These T cell receptor beta chains were read from a single sample in a study of naive and memory T cell subsets. MiXCR, run by TCRdb on the UMI-ligation and nested PCR reads, gives a single entry per CDR3 protein. The data hold around 31,000 distinct CDR3 sequences, with roughly 10% observed a single time. Sequencing used effector memory CD4+ T cells from blood. The source is a human donor in good health. Each CDR3 is given with its conserved first and last residue. The D gene is left open where the match is weak. Size tells how often a clone was seen (once, few, many) or the class of an expanded clone, and some rows leave it out.

V: TRBV27
size: medium-sized
J: TRBJ1-5
D: TRBD1
DNA: TGTGCCAGCAGTTTCACAGGGGCGAATCAGCCCCAGCATTTT
CDR3: CASSFTGANQPQHF

V: TRBV6-2/TRBV6-3
size: few
J: TRBJ2-5
D: TRBD1
DNA: TGTGCCAGCAGTTCTAACCGGGACAGAGGGGCGACCCAGTACTTC
CDR3: CASSSNRDRGATQYF

V: TRBV3-1
size: .
J: TRBJ1-2
D: .
DNA: TGTGCCAGCAGCCAAGACAGTCGGTACACCTTC
CDR3: CASSQDSRYTF

V: TRBV20-1
size: .
J: TRBJ1-5
D: TRBD1
DNA: TGCAGTGCGACGACAGGGCCGAGATCCTATAGCAATCAGCCCCAGCATTTT
CDR3: CSATTGPRSYSNQPQHF

V: TRBV14
size: few
J: TRBJ1-2
D: TRBD1
DNA: TGTGCCAGCAGCCAAGATCGGGGGCAGGGGGCAACGCGTGGCTACACCTTC
CDR3: CASSQDRGQGATRGYTF

V: TRBV19
size: few
J: TRBJ2-7
D: .
DNA: TGTGCCAGTAGTATCAGGGGTGGACAAGGGGAGCAGTACTTC
CDR3: CASSIRGGQGEQYF

V: TRBV5-1
size: .
J: TRBJ1-5
D: .
DNA: TGCGCCAGCAGCGCGGATAGCAATCAGCCCCAGCATTTT
CDR3: CASSADSNQPQHF

V: TRBV7-2
size: many
J: TRBJ2-1
D: .
DNA: TGTGCCAGCAGCTGGGAAGGGGAGCAGTTCTTC
CDR3: CASSWEGEQFF

V: TRBV5-6
size: many
J: TRBJ1-1
D: TRBD1
DNA: TGTGCCAGCAGCCCGGGACAGGGAAAGGGCACTGAAGCTTTCTTT
CDR3: CASSPGQGKGTEAFF

V: TRBV11-2
size: few
J: TRBJ2-7
D: .
DNA: TGTGCCAGCAGCCCAGGGGTCAACGTAGACGAGCAGTACTTC
CDR3: CASSPGVNVDEQYF

V: TRBV7-2
size: many
J: TRBJ2-3
D: .
DNA: TGTGCCAGCAGCGCACTGGGAGATACGCAGTATTTT
CDR3: CASSALGDTQYF

V: TRBV29-1
size: many
J: TRBJ2-7
D: .
DNA: TGCAGCTTTCGCGCGGACAGTAACTACGAGCAGTACTTC
CDR3: CSFRADSNYEQYF

V: TRBV20-1
size: .
J: TRBJ2-3
D: TRBD2
DNA: TGCAGTGCTAGGCCTAGCGGAGGCACAGATACGCAGTATTTT
CDR3: CSARPSGGTDTQYF

V: TRBV6-2/TRBV6-3
size: few
J: TRBJ1-1
D: .
DNA: TGTGCCAGCAGTTACCGTGGGGGGGACCGTGGTGGAGCTTTCTTT
CDR3: CASSYRGGDRGGAFF

V: TRBV7-2
size: few
J: TRBJ1-3
D: .
DNA: TGTGCCAGCAGCCCCAGAGGGGTTAGAAACACCATATATTTT
CDR3: CASSPRGVRNTIYF

V: TRBV18
size: few
J: TRBJ2-3
D: .
DNA: TGTGCCAGCTCACCAATGGGAGATACGCAGTATTTT
CDR3: CASSPMGDTQYF

V: TRBV7-2
size: few
J: TRBJ1-3
D: TRBD1
DNA: TGTGCCAGCAGCTGGGACAGTGTCTCTGGAAACACCATATATTTT
CDR3: CASSWDSVSGNTIYF

V: TRBV4-1
size: few
J: TRBJ2-4
D: TRBD1
DNA: TGCGCCAGCAGTCCCACTCAGGGGGCGACAAACATTCAGTACTTC
CDR3: CASSPTQGATNIQYF

V: TRBV5-6
size: many
J: TRBJ1-1
D: .
DNA: TGTGCCAGCAGCCCCCCTTGGCCGTTGAACACTGAAGCTTTCTTT
CDR3: CASSPPWPLNTEAFF

V: TRBV28
size: .
J: TRBJ2-1
D: .
DNA: TGTGCCAGCAGTGCCGACCCGTACAATGAGCAGTTCTTC
CDR3: CASSADPYNEQFF

V: TRBV7-2
size: few
J: TRBJ2-2
D: .
DNA: TGTGCCAGCAGTTCAGACGGAACCGGGGAGCTGTTTTTT
CDR3: CASSSDGTGELFF

V: TRBV20-1
size: many
J: TRBJ1-6
D: .
DNA: TGCAGTGCTAGAGATTGGGCTGACGTACGATCACCCCTCCACTTT
CDR3: CSARDWADVRSPLHF

V: TRBV7-9
size: .
J: TRBJ2-1
D: .
DNA: TGTGCCAGCAGCTGGAGGGGGCTCGAGCAGTTCTTC
CDR3: CASSWRGLEQFF

V: TRBV2
size: .
J: TRBJ2-1
D: TRBD1
DNA: TGTGCCAGCAAAACCGGGACAGCCTCCTACAATGAGCAGTTCTTC
CDR3: CASKTGTASYNEQFF

V: TRBV6-1
size: few
J: TRBJ1-5
D: .
DNA: TGTGCCAGCAGCTGGGGGAGGGTCGAAATAGATCAGCCCCAGCATTTT
CDR3: CASSWGRVEIDQPQHF

V: TRBV4-2
size: many
J: TRBJ2-1
D: .
DNA: TGTGCCAGCAGCCAAGATTTCATCTCCACGGGATACAATGAGCAGTTCTTC
CDR3: CASSQDFISTGYNEQFF

V: TRBV7-9
size: many
J: TRBJ2-2
D: TRBD1
DNA: TGTGCCAGCAGCCACGGGACAGGGTTTTACACCGGGGAGCTGTTTTTT
CDR3: CASSHGTGFYTGELFF

V: TRBV10-3
size: few
J: TRBJ1-4
D: TRBD1
DNA: TGTGCCATCAGTGAGGGGGACAGGGATCAAGAAAAACTGTTTTTT
CDR3: CAISEGDRDQEKLFF

V: TRBV6-1
size: few
J: TRBJ2-2
D: .
DNA: TGTGCCAGCAGTGAAGATTGGGCGGTCCCGGGCGGGGAGCTGTTTTTT
CDR3: CASSEDWAVPGGELFF

V: TRBV7-2
size: medium-sized
J: TRBJ2-3
D: .
DNA: TGTGCCAGCAGCTTAGCTCGGGTTGATACGCAGTATTTT
CDR3: CASSLARVDTQYF

V: TRBV7-2
size: .
J: TRBJ2-3
D: TRBD2
DNA: TGTGCCAGCAGTCCTCGACTAGCGGGGGATACGCAGTATTTT
CDR3: CASSPRLAGDTQYF

V: TRBV12-3/TRBV12-4
size: medium-sized
J: TRBJ2-1
D: TRBD2
DNA: TGTGCCAGCCTACGGGGGGGGTCCTACAATGAGCAGTTCTTC
CDR3: CASLRGGSYNEQFF

V: TRBV7-2
size: many
J: TRBJ2-3
D: .
DNA: TGTGCCAGCAGCTTAGAAGGCGGGGCCCAGGGAGATACGCAGTATTTT
CDR3: CASSLEGGAQGDTQYF

V: TRBV5-1
size: few
J: TRBJ1-4
D: .
DNA: TGCGCCAGCAGCTTGGCCGGTGAAAAACTGTTTTTT
CDR3: CASSLAGEKLFF

V: TRBV20-1
size: .
J: TRBJ2-1
D: TRBD2
DNA: TGCAGTGCCGGCTCTAGCGGATTGTACAATGAGCAGTTCTTC
CDR3: CSAGSSGLYNEQFF

V: TRBV9
size: many
J: TRBJ2-7
D: .
DNA: TGTGCCAGCAGCGTTGATCCTGGATACGAGCAGTACTTC
CDR3: CASSVDPGYEQYF

V: TRBV6-2/TRBV6-3
size: many
J: TRBJ2-4
D: .
DNA: TGTGCCAGCAGTCTCGGGCAACCAGGCACAACTCAGTACTTC
CDR3: CASSLGQPGTTQYF

V: TRBV7-9
size: many
J: TRBJ2-1
D: .
DNA: TGTGCCAGCAGCGAAAGGGGCAATGAGCAGTTCTTC
CDR3: CASSERGNEQFF

V: TRBV5-4
size: few
J: TRBJ1-2
D: TRBD1
DNA: TGTGCCAGCAGCTTGGCACCCGGACAGGCAAACTATGGCTACACCTTC
CDR3: CASSLAPGQANYGYTF

V: TRBV6-7
size: .
J: TRBJ2-3
D: .
DNA: TGTGCCAGCAGTTACTCGGGGGGCCCCACTCATACGCAGTATTTT
CDR3: CASSYSGGPTHTQYF

V: TRBV7-9
size: .
J: TRBJ2-1
D: TRBD2
DNA: TGTGCCAGCAGCCCCGGTGGTCTAGCGGGGGTGAATGAGCAGTTCTTC
CDR3: CASSPGGLAGVNEQFF

V: TRBV19
size: .
J: TRBJ1-5
D: .
DNA: TGTGCCAGTAGACGGGAGGGACTGAACAATCAGCCCCAGCATTTT
CDR3: CASRREGLNNQPQHF

V: TRBV28
size: few
J: TRBJ2-1
D: .
DNA: TGTGCCAGCAGTTCCCCTGACAATGAGCAGTTCTTC
CDR3: CASSSPDNEQFF

V: TRBV29-1
size: .
J: TRBJ2-2
D: .
DNA: TGCAGCGGGGGCTCTAACACCGGGGAGCTGTTTTTT
CDR3: CSGGSNTGELFF

V: TRBV5-6
size: .
J: TRBJ2-6
D: .
DNA: TGTGCCAGCAGCTTGAAGTACCAGGGGACCGTTAACGTCCTGACTTTC
CDR3: CASSLKYQGTVNVLTF

V: TRBV4-3
size: few
J: TRBJ2-3
D: TRBD2
DNA: TGCGCCAGCAGCCAGGGAGGGACTAGCGATTCAGATACGCAGTATTTT
CDR3: CASSQGGTSDSDTQYF

V: TRBV7-7
size: medium-sized
J: TRBJ2-1
D: TRBD2
DNA: TGTGCTAGCAGCAAGTCGAGCGGGAGTTACAGTGAGCAGTTCTTC
CDR3: CASSKSSGSYSEQFF

V: TRBV7-2
size: few
J: TRBJ1-2
D: .
DNA: TGTGCCAGCAGTTCACCGGGCCTCTATGGCTACACCTTC
CDR3: CASSSPGLYGYTF

V: TRBV7-9
size: .
J: TRBJ1-1
D: TRBD1
DNA: TGTGCCAGCATTGAGGACAGGGGGGCTGAAGCTTTCTTT
CDR3: CASIEDRGAEAFF

V: TRBV29-1
size: .
J: TRBJ1-1
D: TRBD1
DNA: TGCAGCGTTCAGGGACAGATGAACACTGAAGCTTTCTTT
CDR3: CSVQGQMNTEAFF

V: TRBV6-5
size: many
J: TRBJ2-7
D: .
DNA: TGTGCCAGCAGTTACACCCGACAGGCCTCCTACGAGCAGTACTTC
CDR3: CASSYTRQASYEQYF

V: TRBV11-2
size: many
J: TRBJ2-5
D: TRBD1
DNA: TGTGCCAGCAGCGGGGGACAGGGGGGACAAGAGACCCAGTACTTC
CDR3: CASSGGQGGQETQYF